Detailed here is one T cell receptor beta chain. The sample belongs to a study of tumor and adjacent non-tumor tissue in lung cancer. Looking at the study overall: The cohort had approximately 13 adenocarcinoma, a couple of squamous cell and 1 small cell patients.

The library came from three nested PCR rounds adapted from ARM-PCR protocols. Each CDR3 protein is one row after TCRdb ran MiXCR on the multiplex PCR reads. The table records about 76,000 distinct CDR3 sequences, approximately 80% of them present only once. RNA was extracted from bulk tissue without any cell sorting. The normal lung tissue was taken more than 3 cm from the tumor edge. In germline, CDR1 is LGHNA, CDR2 YSLEER. CDR3 length: 13 residues. V was shortened by 0 bases and J by 10 bases, with 9 bases between the two germline ends. Sequencing was done on a sample of distant non-tumor lung tissue. V gene TRBV4-3 combines with J gene TRBJ2-2, with D unresolved. The source of this sequence is a man in his 60s with non-small cell lung cancer. CDR3 protein: CASSQEFTEELFF. The CDR3 DNA follows: TGCGCCAGCAGCCAAGAGTTCACAGAGGAGCTGTTTTTT.